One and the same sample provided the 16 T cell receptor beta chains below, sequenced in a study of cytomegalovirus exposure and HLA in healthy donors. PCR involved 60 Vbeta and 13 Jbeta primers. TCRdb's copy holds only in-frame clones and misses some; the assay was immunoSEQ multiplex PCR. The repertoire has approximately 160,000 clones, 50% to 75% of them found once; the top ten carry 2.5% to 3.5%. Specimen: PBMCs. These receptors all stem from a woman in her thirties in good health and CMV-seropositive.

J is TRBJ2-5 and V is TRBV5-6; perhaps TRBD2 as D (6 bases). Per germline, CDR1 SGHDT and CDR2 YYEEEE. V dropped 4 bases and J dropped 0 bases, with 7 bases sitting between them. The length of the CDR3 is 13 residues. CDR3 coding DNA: TGTGCCAGCAGCCGGGACTACCAAGAGACCCAGTACTTC. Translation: CASSRDYQETQYF. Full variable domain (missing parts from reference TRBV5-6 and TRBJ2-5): DAGVTQSPTHLIKTRGQQVTLRCSPKSGHDTVSWYQQALGQGPQFIFQYYEEEERQRGNFPDRFSGHQFPNYSSELNVNALLLGDSALYLCASSRDYQETQYFGPGTRLLVL.

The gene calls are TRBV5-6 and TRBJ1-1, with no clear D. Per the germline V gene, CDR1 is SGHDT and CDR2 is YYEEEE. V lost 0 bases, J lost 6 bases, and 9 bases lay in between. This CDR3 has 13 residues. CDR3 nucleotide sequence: TGTGCCAGCAGCTTGGTACCGCAGGCTGAAGCTTTCTTT. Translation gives CASSLVPQAEAFF.

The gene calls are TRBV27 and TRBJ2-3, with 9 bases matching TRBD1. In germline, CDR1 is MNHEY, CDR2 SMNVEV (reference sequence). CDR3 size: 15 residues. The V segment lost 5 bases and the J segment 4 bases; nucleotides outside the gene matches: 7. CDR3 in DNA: TGTGCCAGCAGTCCACAGGGGGCTTCTGCAGATACGCAGTATTTT. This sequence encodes CASSPQGASADTQYF.

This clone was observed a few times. Here the CDR3 reads CASRTSDSTEAFF. The CDR3 region has the DNA TGTGCCAGCAGAACAAGCGATTCTACTGAAGCTTTCTTT. The chain combines TRBV6-6 with TRBJ1-1, with D unclear. Germline V gene data show CDR1 as MNHNY and CDR2 as SVGAGI (reference sequence). CDR3 length: 13 residues. The V end was cut by 6 bases, the J end by 5 bases, with 13 bases between.

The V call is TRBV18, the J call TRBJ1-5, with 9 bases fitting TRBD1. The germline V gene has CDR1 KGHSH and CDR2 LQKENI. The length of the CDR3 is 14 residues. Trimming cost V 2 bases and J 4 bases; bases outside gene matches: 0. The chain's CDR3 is CASSPGTGNQPQHF. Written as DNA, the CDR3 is TGTGCCAGCTCACCAGGGACAGGGAATCAGCCCCAGCATTTT.

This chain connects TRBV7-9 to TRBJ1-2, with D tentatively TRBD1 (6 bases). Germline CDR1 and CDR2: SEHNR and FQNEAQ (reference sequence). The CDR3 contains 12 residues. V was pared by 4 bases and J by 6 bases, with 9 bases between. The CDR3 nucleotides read TGTGCCAGCAGCTCCTACAGGGATGGCTACACCTTC. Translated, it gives CASSSYRDGYTF.

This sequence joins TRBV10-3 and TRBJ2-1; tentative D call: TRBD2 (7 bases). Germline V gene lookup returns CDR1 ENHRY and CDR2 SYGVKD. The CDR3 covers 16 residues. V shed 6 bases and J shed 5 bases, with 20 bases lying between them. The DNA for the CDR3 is TGTGCCATCAGAAACCTACTAGGGGGGGTACACAATGAGCAGTTCTTC. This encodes CAIRNLLGGVHNEQFF.

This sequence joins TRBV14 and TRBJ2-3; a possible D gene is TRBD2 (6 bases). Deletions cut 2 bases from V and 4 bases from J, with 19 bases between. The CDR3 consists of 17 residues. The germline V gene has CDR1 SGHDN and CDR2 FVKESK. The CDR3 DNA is TGTGCCAGCAGCCAAAGTAGTCCCGGGAGCCTCCCAGATACGCAGTATTTT. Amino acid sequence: CASSQSSPGSLPDTQYF.

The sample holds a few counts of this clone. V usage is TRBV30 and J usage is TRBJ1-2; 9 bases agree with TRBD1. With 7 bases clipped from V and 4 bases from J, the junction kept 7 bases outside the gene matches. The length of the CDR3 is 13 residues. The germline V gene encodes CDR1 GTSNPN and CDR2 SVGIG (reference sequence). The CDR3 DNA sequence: TGTGCCTATATCCGGGACAGGGCCTATGGCTACACCTTC. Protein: CAYIRDRAYGYTF.

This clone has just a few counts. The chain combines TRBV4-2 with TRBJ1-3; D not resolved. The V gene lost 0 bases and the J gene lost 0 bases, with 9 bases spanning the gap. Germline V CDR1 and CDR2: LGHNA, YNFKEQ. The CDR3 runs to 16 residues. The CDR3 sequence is CASSQDRSISGNTIYF. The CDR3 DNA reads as TGTGCCAGCAGCCAAGATCGGTCCATCTCTGGAAACACCATATATTTT.

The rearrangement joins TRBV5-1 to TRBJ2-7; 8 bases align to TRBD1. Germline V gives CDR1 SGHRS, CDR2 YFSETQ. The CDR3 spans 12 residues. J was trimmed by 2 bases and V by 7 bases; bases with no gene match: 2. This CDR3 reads CASGQGAYEQYF. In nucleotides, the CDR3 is TGCGCCAGCGGACAGGGAGCCTACGAGCAGTACTTC.

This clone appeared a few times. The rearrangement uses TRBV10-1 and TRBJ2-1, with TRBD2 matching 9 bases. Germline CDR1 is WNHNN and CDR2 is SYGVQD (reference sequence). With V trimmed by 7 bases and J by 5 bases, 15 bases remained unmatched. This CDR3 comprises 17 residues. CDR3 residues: CASIGRRGGVLNNEQFF. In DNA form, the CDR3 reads TGCGCCAGCATTGGGAGGCGGGGGGGGGTTCTTAACAATGAGCAGTTCTTC.

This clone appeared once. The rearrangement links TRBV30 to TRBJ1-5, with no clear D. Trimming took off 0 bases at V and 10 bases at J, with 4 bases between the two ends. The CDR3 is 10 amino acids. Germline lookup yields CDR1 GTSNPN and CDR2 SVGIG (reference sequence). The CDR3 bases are TGTGCCTGGAGTGTAGCTCCCCAGCATTTT. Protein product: CAWSVAPQHF.

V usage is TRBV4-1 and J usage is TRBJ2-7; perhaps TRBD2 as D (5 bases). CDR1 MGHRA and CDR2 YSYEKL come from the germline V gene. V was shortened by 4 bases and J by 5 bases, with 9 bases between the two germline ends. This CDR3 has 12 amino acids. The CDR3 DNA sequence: TGCGCCAGCAGCCGAGAGGGCGACGAGCAGTACTTC. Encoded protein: CASSREGDEQYF.

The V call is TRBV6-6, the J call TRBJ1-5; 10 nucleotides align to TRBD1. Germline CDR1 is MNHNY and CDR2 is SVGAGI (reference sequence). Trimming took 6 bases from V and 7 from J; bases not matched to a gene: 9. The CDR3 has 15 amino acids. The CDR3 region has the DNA TGTGCCAGCAGCCCAGGACAGGGGGTTTTCCAGCCCCAGCATTTT. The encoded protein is CASSPGQGVFQPQHF.

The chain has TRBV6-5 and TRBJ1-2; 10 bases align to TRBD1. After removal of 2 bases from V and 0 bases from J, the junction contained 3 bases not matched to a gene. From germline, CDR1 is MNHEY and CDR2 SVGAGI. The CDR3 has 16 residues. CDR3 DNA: TGTGCCAGCAGTTACACGGGACAGGGGACTAACTATGGCTACACCTTC. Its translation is CASSYTGQGTNYGYTF.